The source of this T cell receptor (beta chain) is a study of T cells in Graves' hyperthyroidism and ophthalmopathy. From RNA transcripts, TCR beta CDR3 regions were amplified. First-round RT-PCR targeting the TCR CDR3 was performed with the HTBI primer set. TCRdb independently ran MiXCR on the multiplex PCR reads; one entry per CDR3 protein. The sample contains roughly 570,000 distinct CDR3 sequences, 46% of which appear only once. This CDR3 spans 12 amino acids. CDR1 and CDR2 (germline): SGHRS, YFSETQ. Study-wide results and caveats: Most thyroid clonotypes expanded above 0.001 were also detected in blood.

This clonotype was seen at least ten times. Its specificity is unknown. The junction and the germline gene differ at one end; a read error may be behind it. The gene calls are TRBV5-1 and TRBJ2-7; D call uncertain. The sequence was obtained from an adult woman with Graves' disease, either hyperthyroidism or ophthalmopathy (not recorded which). Material for sequencing was peripheral blood or thyroid tissue (not recorded which). As DNA, the CDR3 is TGTGCCAGCAGCTTCACATCCTACGAGCAGTACTTC. Protein: CASSFTSYEQYF.